The TCR beta chain under discussion was sequenced for a study of blood T cell repertoires in COVID-19. Data came from immunoSEQ multiplex PCR; TCRdb stores just in-frame clones and leaves some out. The sample holds about 44,000 clones, about 88% seen once. This clone was picked up one time. CDR1 is SGHDT and CDR2 is YYEEEE in the germline V gene. This CDR3 has 15 amino acids. V was pared by 4 bases and J by 7 bases, with 6 bases of the junction left unmatched. Sequences were obtained from peripheral blood. The gene calls are TRBV5-6 and TRBJ1-4; 11 bases fit TRBD1. The receptor's source is a man between 65 and 80 years old with active COVID-19. The CDR3 loop reads CASSPGTGGVEKLFF. The CDR3 DNA follows: TGTGCCAGCAGCCCCGGGACAGGGGGGGTTGAAAAACTGTTTTTT. The full variable domain, rest sourced from reference TRBV5-6 and TRBJ1-4, is DAGVTQSPTHLIKTRGQQVTLRCSPKSGHDTVSWYQQALGQGPQFIFQYYEEEERQRGNFPDRFSGHQFPNYSSELNVNALLLGDSALYLCASSPGTGGVEKLFFGSGTQLSVL.